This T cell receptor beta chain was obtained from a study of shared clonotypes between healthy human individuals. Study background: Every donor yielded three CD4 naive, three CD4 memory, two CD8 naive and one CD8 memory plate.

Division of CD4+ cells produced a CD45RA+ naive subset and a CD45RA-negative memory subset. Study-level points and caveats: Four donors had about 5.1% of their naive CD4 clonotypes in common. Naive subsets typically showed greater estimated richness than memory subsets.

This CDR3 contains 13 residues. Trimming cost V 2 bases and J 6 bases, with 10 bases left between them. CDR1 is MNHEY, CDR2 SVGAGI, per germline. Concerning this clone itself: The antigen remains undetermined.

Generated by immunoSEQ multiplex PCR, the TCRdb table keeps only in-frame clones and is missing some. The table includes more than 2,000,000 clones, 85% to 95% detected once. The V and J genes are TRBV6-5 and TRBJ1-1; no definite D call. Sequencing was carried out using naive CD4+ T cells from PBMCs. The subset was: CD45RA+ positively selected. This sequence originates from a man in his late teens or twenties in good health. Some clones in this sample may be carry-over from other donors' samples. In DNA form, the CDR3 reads TGTGCCAGCAGTTACCGTGACTCGCCTGAAGCTTTCTTT. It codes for CASSYRDSPEAFF.